The next 13 T cell receptor beta chains were all read from a single sample in a study of T-cell memory formation after mild COVID-19. TCRdb reprocessed the 5' RACE reads with MiXCR, giving one entry per CDR3 protein. Found here are 580,000 or so distinct CDR3 sequences, roughly 17% of them singletons; the top ten hold 8.1%. Sequences were obtained from PBMCs or a T cell subset sorted from them (not recorded which). The receptors were sampled from an adult woman who had mild COVID-19 (a few samples of this study predate the infection). Cell type and time point are not known.

This clonotype was seen more than once but under ten times. The CDR3 DNA is TGCGCCAGCAGCTTGGGACAGGGGCACCTTGAAGCTTTCTTT. Its translation is CASSLGQGHLEAFF. J is TRBJ1-1 and V is TRBV5-1; the match to TRBD1 covers 8 bases. The CDR3 extends over 14 amino acids. The V and J ends lost 0 bases and 7 bases, in that order; junction bases with no gene match: 5. Germline lookup yields CDR1 SGHRS and CDR2 YFSETQ.

J is TRBJ2-2 and V is TRBV11-3; 10 bases agree with TRBD2. There are 16 residues in the CDR3. V lost 0 bases and J lost 5; bases outside the gene matches: 3. Germline CDR1 reads SGHNT; CDR2 reads YENEEA. The CDR3 DNA sequence: TGTGCCAGCAGCTTAGATCGGACTAGCGGTACCGGGGAGCTGTTTTTT. The encoded protein is CASSLDRTSGTGELFF.

The V gene is TRBV29-1, the J gene TRBJ2-5; maybe TRBD1 (6 bases). Trimming left V 7 bases short and J 5 bases short, with 14 bases between. The germline V gene encodes CDR1 SQVTM and CDR2 ANQGSEA. The CDR3 is 12 amino acids. The CDR3 here is CSAGRQGETQYF. CDR3 in DNA: TGCAGCGCCGGTAGGCAGGGGGAGACCCAGTACTTC.

V and J are TRBV5-1 and TRBJ1-1, with no clear D. The CDR3 runs 15 residues. V lost 4 bases and J lost 2, with 15 bases in between. CDR1 is SGHRS, CDR2 YFSETQ, per germline. CDR3 nucleotides: TGCGCCAGCAGCGTCTCAGGACCCCTTAACACTGAAGCTTTCTTT. Translated: CASSVSGPLNTEAFF. The full variable domain, its missing parts supplied by reference TRBV5-1 and TRBJ1-1, is KAGVTQTPRYLIKTRGQQVTLSCSPISGHRSVSWYQQTPGQGLQFLFEYFSETQRNKGNFPGRFSGRQFSNSRSEMNVSTLELGDSALYLCASSVSGPLNTEAFFGQGTRLTVV.

The table lists this clonotype with many counts. The chain recombines TRBV24-1 with TRBJ2-7; D unclear. Germline V gene sequence: CDR1 KGHDR, CDR2 SFDVKD. The length of the CDR3 is 14 residues. Trimming cost V 5 bases and J 2 bases, with 12 bases left between them. The DNA for the CDR3 is TGTGCCACCAGTGTCGAAGGCGAAACCTACGAGCAGTACTTC. It codes for CATSVEGETYEQYF.

The chain carries TRBV11-1 and TRBJ1-2, with D hard to call. Per the germline V gene, CDR1 is SGHAT and CDR2 is FQDESV (reference sequence). V was cut by 5 bases and J by 0 bases, with 10 bases left in between. This CDR3 region has 14 residues. DNA of the CDR3: TGTGCCAGCAGCCGACCAGAAACTAACTATGGCTACACCTTC. Its translation: CASSRPETNYGYTF.

In this sample, this clonotype turned up a few times. This chain links TRBV12-3 or TRBV12-4 with TRBJ2-3; 14 nucleotides line up with TRBD2. This CDR3 comprises 15 residues. With V trimmed by 4 bases and J by 7 bases, 4 bases remained unmatched. This CDR3 reads CASSSTSGGAYTQYF. The CDR3 nucleotides are TGTGCCAGCAGTTCGACTAGCGGGGGGGCTTATACGCAGTATTTT.

CDR3 residues: CASSQASLNTEAFF. In DNA form, the CDR3 reads TGTGCCAGCAGCCAAGCATCTCTGAACACTGAAGCTTTCTTT. V and J are TRBV3-1 and TRBJ1-1; D is unclear. The germline gives CDR1 LGHDT, CDR2 YNNKEL (reference sequence). V lost 1 base, J lost 0 bases, and 6 bases lay in between. CDR3 size: 14 residues.

This chain uses TRBV7-9 with TRBJ2-7, with D unclear. Germline lookup yields CDR1 SEHNR and CDR2 FQNEAQ (reference sequence). This CDR3 is built from 14 residues. The V and J ends lost 5 bases and 2 bases respectively, with 13 bases between them. The CDR3 spells CASSIGGVTYEQYF. The CDR3 DNA reads as TGTGCCAGCAGCATCGGTGGGGTTACCTACGAGCAGTACTTC.

There are many counts of this clonotype. The V call is TRBV18, the J call TRBJ1-2; D unresolved. Germline V gene data show CDR1 as KGHSH and CDR2 as LQKENI. This CDR3 has 15 amino acids. The germline V and J ends were trimmed by 0 bases and 1 base, with 9 bases remaining between them. The CDR3 DNA reads TGTGCCAGCTCACCACCCTCTCGGAATAACTATGGCTACACCTTC. This sequence encodes CASSPPSRNNYGYTF.

This clonotype has just a few counts. This sequence joins TRBV12-3 or TRBV12-4 and TRBJ1-3, with 7 bases aligning to TRBD1. The CDR3 contains 17 residues. V trimming: 5 bases; J trimming: 0 bases; junction bases outside the gene matches: 10. The CDR3: CASSPRGTVSSGNTIYF. The CDR3 DNA follows: TGTGCCAGCAGTCCCCGCGGGACAGTCAGCTCTGGAAACACCATATATTTT.

The sample holds a few counts of this clonotype. This chain links TRBV13 with TRBJ2-5; maybe TRBD2 (5 bases). This CDR3 contains 14 residues. V shed 6 bases and J shed 0 bases, with 11 bases lying between them. From germline, CDR1 is PRHDT and CDR2 FYEKMQ (reference sequence). The CDR3 bases are TGTGCCAGCAGTCAGACTACGTACCAAGAGACCCAGTACTTC. It is translated as CASSQTTYQETQYF.

This clonotype was detected a few times. The chain has TRBV6-6 and TRBJ1-3; unclear D gene. V shed 5 bases and J shed 2 bases, with 10 bases lying between them. Looked up from germline, CDR1 is MNHNY and CDR2 is SVGAGI (reference sequence). The CDR3 is made up of 14 amino acids. The CDR3 here is CASSPDLTGNTIYF. CDR3 nucleotides: TGTGCCAGCAGTCCGGACTTGACTGGAAACACCATATATTTT.